This T cell receptor beta chain comes out of a study of PD-1 blockade in classical Hodgkin lymphoma. Across the study: Nivolumab was administered to patients intravenously at 3 mg/kg every 2 weeks.

Study-level findings and limits: Complete responders' baseline diversity resembled that of newly diagnosed patients. In newly diagnosed patients, baseline TCR diversity was reportedly below that of healthy donors. Patients who began taking nivolumab under 1 year after ASCT were left out.

TCRdb's table, derived via immunoSEQ multiplex PCR, lists solely in-frame clones and lacks some. The sample lists approximately 96,000 clones; more than 85% were seen once. CDR1 is MGHRA and CDR2 is YSYEKL in the germline V gene. The CDR3 runs to 17 residues. Trimming cost V 5 bases and J 6 bases; bases outside gene matches: 10. With regard to this clone: What it binds is not known.

Stated time point: cycle 4 day 1 (C4D1), after more than five weeks of nivolumab. Every patient had relapsed following autologous stem cell transplantation, and cohorts differed in brentuximab vedotin exposure. V usage is TRBV4-1 and J usage is TRBJ2-7, with 16 bases fitting TRBD2. The sample was peripheral blood mononuclear cells (PBMCs), taken before the fourth cycle of nivolumab. This sequence was found in a human donor with classical Hodgkin lymphoma. The CDR3 coding sequence is TGCGCCAGCAGCGGAGGGACTAGCGGGAGGGCCTTTCCCGAGCAGTACTTC. Encoded protein: CASSGGTSGRAFPEQYF.